One T cell receptor (beta chain) is described in this entry. The antigen it recognizes is unknown. No clone much larger than this one lies a single base away; base qualities are absent. These data originate in a study of blood T cell repertoires in COVID-19 (dated by TCRdb to 2019 to 2021). Regarding the research as a whole: The collaborator samples originated in the United States, Italy and Spain and spanned the acute and convalescent phases of COVID-19. The material from the prospective study consisted of cDNA or gDNA derived from T cells, B-cell-depleted T cells, or PBMCs. Deeply sampled blood TCRbeta repertoires from subjects exposed to, actively infected with, or recovered from COVID-19 were included in the dataset. The repertoires were released in a freely available public database intended as a resource for research on the immune response to SARS-CoV-2. The samples were drawn from the first 160 participants of the ongoing ImmuneRACE study and from over a thousand subjects provided by 6 global collaborators. Sample metadata almost always included a de-identified subject ID, COVID-19 status, age in years and sex. Where HLA class I and class II types were available, the types were taken from metadata supplied by the sample provider, not from assay-based typing. Points the paper makes about the study in general: The quantity of clinical and demographic metadata differed by source and by participant and was supplied without curation.

TCRbeta CDR3 regions were amplified from genomic DNA using the immunoSEQ Assay, a bias-controlled multiplex PCR. Processing in the source paper ran as follows. Within the assay, amplification of reference gene primers was used to estimate how many nucleated cells each sample contained. Sequence reads were collapsed and filtered to measure the absolute abundance of every unique TCRbeta CDR3 rearrangement. For each sample, productive Simpson clonality was calculated as the square root of Simpson's diversity index over productive rearrangements. TCRdb obtained this table from immuneACCESS and retained in-frame rearrangements with V and J assigned. These tables miss some clones; where compared with another copy, unresolved V genes account for less than half of the shortfall, and the remainder is unexplained. The V and J calls and clone size are taken from that table; D and trimming were inferred from the DNA. This sample holds approximately 220,000 clones; roughly 89% were observed only once. About 7% of the sample is taken by the ten largest.

Participants in the prospective study were enrolled through a virtual design, were aged roughly 18 to 100 years, and lived in some 24 United States geographic areas. In the prospective study, participants were assigned to cohorts based on the clinical history participants reported in a screening survey and a study questionnaire. For ImmuneRACE Cohort 3, a participant was defined as recovered based on two consecutive negative NP/OP PCR tests, clearance by a healthcare professional, or resolution of symptoms. In the prospective study, mobile phlebotomists collected whole blood, serum and a nasopharyngeal or oropharyngeal swab from each participant. Over an approximately 2-month period, participants in the prospective study had the option of providing additional blood draws and questionnaires. Prospective study blood samples were shipped either frozen or at room temperature before DNA extraction.

Per the germline V gene, SQVTM is the CDR1 and ANQGSEA is the CDR2. Trimming costs V 6 bases and J 12 bases, and their ends lie 18 bases apart. From the cysteine through the phenylalanine, the CDR3 covers 12 amino acids. Of all the DNA, just the CDR3 is kept, 36 bases in frame from base 1. Recombination joined TRBV29-1 with TRBJ2-1, with the D gene not confidently named. The sequenced sample consisted of PBMCs or T cells enriched from blood (not recorded which). The TCR originated in a woman in her forties who had recovered from COVID-19. DNA sequence: TGCAGCGTGGTTAGCCGATATTCTGGGCAGTTCTTC. Its translation is CSVVSRYSGQFF.